These T cell receptor beta chains were read from a single sample in a study of blood T cell repertoires in COVID-19. Method: immunoSEQ multiplex PCR; TCRdb's copy keeps in-frame clones and lacks some. The table lists 55,000 to 75,000 clones, roughly 84% of them singletons. Sequences were obtained from peripheral blood. These receptors all stem from a man at least 80 years old with COVID-19, enrolled during active disease. Each CDR3 is given with its conserved first and last residue. The order of the fields is J gene, V gene, CDR3 length, clone size, D gene, CDR3 protein, CDR3 DNA. The D gene is left open where the match is weak. Size values are once, few and many counts, or a class for expanded clones, and some rows have none.

>TRBJ1-4|TRBV30|14|once|NA
CAWRGTTTNEKLFF
TGTGCCTGGCGGGGGACTACAACTAATGAAAAACTGTTTTTT
>TRBJ1-5|TRBV19|14|NA|NA
CASRARGGDQPQHF
TGTGCCAGTAGAGCCCGGGGGGGGGATCAGCCCCAGCATTTT
>TRBJ1-1|TRBV28|16|NA|NA
CASSLQPPGEGTEAFF
TGTGCCAGCAGCCTCCAACCCCCCGGGGAGGGCACTGAAGCTTTCTTT
>TRBJ1-4|TRBV5-1|15|NA|TRBD1
CASSLTGTGGEKLFF
TGCGCCAGCAGCTTGACCGGGACAGGGGGCGAAAAACTGTTTTTT
>TRBJ2-7|TRBV7-6|15|NA|NA
CASSGRQDLSYEQYF
TGTGCCAGCAGCGGGCGACAGGATCTCTCCTACGAGCAGTACTTC
>TRBJ1-1|TRBV27|15|once|NA
CASSLLAGANTEAFF
TGTGCCAGCAGTTTACTTGCGGGGGCGAACACTGAAGCTTTCTTT
>TRBJ2-5|TRBV19|16|once|NA
CASQTEGTRPWETQYF
TGTGCCAGCCAAACTGAGGGGACACGACCCTGGGAGACCCAGTACTTC
>TRBJ1-4|TRBV7-2|16|NA|NA
CASSLDRVGTNEKLFF
TGTGCCAGCAGCTTAGACAGGGTGGGAACTAATGAAAAACTGTTTTTT
>TRBJ1-5|TRBV5-6|16|NA|TRBD1
CASSLGGGYSNQPQHF
TGTGCCAGCAGCTTGGGAGGGGGCTATAGCAATCAGCCCCAGCATTTT
>TRBJ1-1|TRBV5-1|13|few|NA
CASSPTGGSEAFF
TGCGCCAGCAGCCCGACGGGAGGGTCTGAAGCTTTCTTT
>TRBJ1-5|TRBV3-1/TRBV3-2|15|NA|NA
CASSPRVGSNQPQHF
TGTGCCAGCAGCCCCAGGGTTGGTAGCAATCAGCCCCAGCATTTT
>TRBJ1-2|TRBV3-1/TRBV3-2|15|NA|TRBD1
CASSQLDRVVYGYTF
TGTGCCAGCAGCCAGTTAGACAGGGTCGTCTATGGCTACACCTTC
>TRBJ1-1|TRBV5-1|14|NA|TRBD1
CASSSDRSNTEAFF
TGCGCCAGCAGCTCGGACAGGTCGAACACTGAAGCTTTCTTT
>TRBJ1-5|TRBV2|14|NA|TRBD1
CASTGTASNQPQHF
TGTGCCAGCACCGGGACAGCTAGCAATCAGCCCCAGCATTTT
>TRBJ2-5|TRBV5-1|17|NA|TRBD2
CASSPRAVSGGQETQYF
TGCGCCAGCAGCCCCCGGGCGGTGAGCGGGGGACAAGAGACCCAGTACTTC
>TRBJ1-5|TRBV7-2|15|NA|TRBD1
CASSAGTGAIQPQHF
TGTGCCAGCAGCGCCGGGACAGGGGCTATTCAGCCCCAGCATTTT
>TRBJ1-3|TRBV30|16|NA|NA
CAWSVQAGADGNTIYF
TGTGCCTGGAGTGTACAGGCAGGGGCAGACGGAAACACCATATATTTT
>TRBJ2-1|TRBV24-1|14|once|NA
CATSDFPPTSEQFF
TGTGCCACCAGTGATTTCCCCCCGACTAGTGAGCAGTTCTTC
>TRBJ1-1|TRBV7-9|14|NA|TRBD1
CASSLDRVKTEAFF
TGTGCCAGCAGCCTGGACAGGGTGAAGACTGAAGCTTTCTTT
>TRBJ1-1|TRBV7-3|13|NA|NA
CASSSRGNTEAFF
TGTGCCAGCAGCTCCCGGGGGAACACTGAAGCTTTCTTT
>TRBJ1-5|TRBV3-1/TRBV3-2|15|NA|NA
CASSRGVFSNQPQHF
TGTGCCAGCAGCCGGGGGGTCTTTAGCAATCAGCCCCAGCATTTT
>TRBJ2-1|TRBV11-2|17|NA|TRBD1
CASSDPGTGVAYNEQFF
TGTGCCAGCAGCGACCCAGGGACAGGGGTTGCCTACAATGAGCAGTTCTTC
>TRBJ1-3|TRBV9|16|NA|NA
CASSDEGGMAGNTIYF
TGTGCCAGCAGCGACGAAGGAGGGATGGCTGGAAACACCATATATTTT
>TRBJ2-7|TRBV9|14|once|NA
CASSVGTAAREQYF
TGTGCCAGCAGCGTAGGGACAGCAGCTCGGGAGCAGTACTTC
>TRBJ2-3|TRBV9|16|NA|NA
CASSVGVALSTDTQYF
TGTGCCAGCAGCGTAGGTGTAGCCCTTAGCACAGATACGCAGTATTTT
>TRBJ1-1|TRBV2|13|NA|NA
CASISSVNTEAFF
TGTGCCAGCATATCCTCGGTGAACACTGAAGCTTTCTTT
>TRBJ2-1|TRBV14|16|NA|NA
CASSPAAGGFYNEQFF
TGTGCCAGCAGCCCGGCAGCGGGCGGCTTCTACAATGAGCAGTTCTTC
>TRBJ2-1|TRBV7-3|13|NA|TRBD2
CASSWDYSHEQFF
TGTGCCAGCAGCTGGGACTATAGCCATGAGCAGTTCTTC
>TRBJ2-7|TRBV3-1/TRBV3-2|14|NA|TRBD1
CASSLGTGGYEQYF
TGTGCCAGCAGCCTCGGGACAGGGGGCTACGAGCAGTACTTC
>TRBJ1-6|TRBV7-8|16|NA|TRBD1
CASSPRDRGSHSPLHF
TGTGCCAGCAGCCCCCGGGACAGGGGATCGCACTCACCCCTCCACTTT
>TRBJ1-3|TRBV5-1|15|once|TRBD1
CASSAGTGAGNTIYF
TGCGCCAGCAGCGCCGGGACAGGGGCTGGAAACACCATATATTTT
>TRBJ1-4|TRBV29-1|13|NA|NA
CSVEEPPGEKLFF
TGCAGCGTTGAAGAACCTCCGGGTGAAAAACTGTTTTTT
>TRBJ1-5|TRBV2|16|NA|NA
CASSEDPEGSNQPQHF
TGTGCCAGCAGTGAAGACCCTGAGGGCAGCAATCAGCCCCAGCATTTT
>TRBJ1-5|TRBV18|13|NA|NA
CASSQGSNQPQHF
TGTGCCAGCTCACAGGGGAGCAATCAGCCCCAGCATTTT
>TRBJ1-3|TRBV9|14|few|NA
CASSVGQLGNTIYF
TGTGCCAGCAGCGTAGGACAGCTTGGAAACACCATATATTTT
>TRBJ1-3|TRBV11-2|18|NA|NA
CASSFRVSRLSSGNTIYF
TGTGCCAGCAGCTTTCGAGTGTCCAGACTTAGCTCTGGAAACACCATATATTTT
>TRBJ2-2|TRBV28|16|NA|TRBD2
CASSRTSTVPAGELFF
TGTGCCAGCAGTCGGACTAGCACCGTCCCGGCCGGGGAGCTGTTTTTT
>TRBJ1-1|TRBV5-1|16|NA|TRBD1
CASSSGDRVINQEAFF
TGCGCCAGCAGCTCCGGGGACAGGGTTATAAACCAAGAAGCTTTCTTT
>TRBJ2-1|TRBV5-1|14|NA|TRBD1
CASSFGTGNGEQFF
TGCGCCAGCAGCTTCGGGACAGGGAACGGCGAGCAGTTCTTC
>TRBJ1-1|TRBV7-9|18|NA|TRBD1
CASSLTQNRGQPNTEAFF
TGTGCCAGCAGCTTAACCCAGAACCGGGGACAGCCTAACACTGAAGCTTTCTTT
>TRBJ2-3|TRBV10-3|16|NA|TRBD2
CAISEGLAGGTDTQYF
TGTGCCATCAGTGAGGGGTTAGCGGGAGGCACAGATACGCAGTATTTT
>TRBJ1-1|TRBV19|12|NA|TRBD1
CASSTRQGEAFF
TGTGCCAGTAGTACCCGACAGGGTGAAGCTTTCTTT
>TRBJ2-1|TRBV6-5|15|NA|TRBD2
CASSSSGGTYNEQFF
TGTGCCAGCAGTTCTAGCGGAGGGACGTACAATGAGCAGTTCTTC
>TRBJ2-3|TRBV6-2/TRBV6-3|21|NA|TRBD2
CASSYTRTSGTSARVSDTQYF
TGTGCCAGCAGTTACACCAGGACTAGCGGGACCTCCGCGCGAGTTTCAGATACGCAGTATTTT
>TRBJ2-5|TRBV10-3|17|few|TRBD2
CAISDFRLAGEEETQYF
TGTGCCATCAGTGACTTCAGACTAGCGGGGGAGGAAGAGACCCAGTACTTC
>TRBJ2-6|TRBV5-1|18|NA|NA
CASSLAGDSISGANVLTF
TGCGCCAGCAGCTTGGCGGGGGACTCTATCTCTGGGGCCAACGTCCTGACTTTC
>TRBJ1-1|TRBV5-1|16|NA|NA
CASSLDMGQMNTEAFF
TGCGCCAGCAGCTTGGACATGGGCCAAATGAACACTGAAGCTTTCTTT
>TRBJ1-2|TRBV7-2|16|NA|NA
CASSLVRREIRYGYTF
TGTGCCAGCAGCTTAGTGCGCCGAGAGATACGCTATGGCTACACCTTC
>TRBJ2-1|TRBV5-1|15|few|NA
CASSWRGVASDEQFF
TGCGCCAGCAGCTGGAGGGGAGTGGCCTCGGATGAGCAGTTCTTC
>TRBJ1-5|TRBV13|15|NA|TRBD1
CASSLGTGSNQPQHF
TGTGCCAGCAGCTTAGGGACAGGGAGCAATCAGCCCCAGCATTTT
>TRBJ1-2|TRBV12-3/TRBV12-4|13|once|NA
CASSFPGNYGYTF
TGTGCCAGCAGTTTTCCCGGTAACTATGGCTACACCTTC
>TRBJ2-5|TRBV5-1|14|NA|TRBD1
CASSLTGATETQYF
TGCGCCAGCAGCTTAACAGGGGCTACGGAGACCCAGTACTTC
>TRBJ2-5|TRBV5-1|15|NA|NA
CASSSLPRQQETQYF
TGCGCCAGCAGCTCCCTCCCTAGACAGCAAGAGACCCAGTACTTC
>TRBJ1-1|TRBV14|14|NA|NA
CASSQQGGGAEAFF
TGTGCCAGCAGCCAACAGGGCGGTGGTGCTGAAGCTTTCTTT
>TRBJ1-2|TRBV3-1/TRBV3-2|14|NA|NA
CASSQGRGYYGYTF
TGTGCCAGCAGCCAAGGCCGCGGGTACTATGGCTACACCTTC
>TRBJ1-5|TRBV5-1|13|NA|NA
CASSFGGNQPQHF
TGCGCCAGCAGCTTCGGGGGCAATCAGCCCCAGCATTTT
>TRBJ2-1|TRBV29-1|13|NA|NA
CSAAGGAHNEQFF
TGCAGCGCCGCCGGAGGGGCCCACAATGAGCAGTTCTTC